This entry concerns a single T cell receptor (beta chain). Its antigen remains unknown. V was clipped by 5 bases and J by 7 bases, with 12 bases between them. Germline values: CDR1 MNHEY, CDR2 SMNVEV (reference sequence). CDR3 length: 13 amino acids. The sample is drawn from a study of cytomegalovirus exposure and HLA in healthy donors. Study-level findings and limits: Diagnosis of cytomegalovirus status made by the classifier reportedly showed high specificity and sensitivity. The listing of roughly 160 TCR beta chains classed them as cytomegalovirus-associated.

Profiling relied on immunoSEQ multiplex PCR, and the TCRdb table lists in-frame clones only, not all of them. The table shows 150,000 to 200,000 clones, with about three quarters occurring only once. The receptor's source is a woman between 25 and 40 years old in good health and CMV-seronegative. The gene calls are TRBV27 and TRBJ1-5, with unresolved D. The source material was PBMCs. CDR3 region: CASSPGGVQPQHF. The CDR3 bases are TGTGCCAGCAGTCCGGGAGGCGTACAGCCCCAGCATTTT.